The rows below give T cell receptor beta chains drawn from one sample of a study of T-cell reconstitution after alpha-beta-depleted transplantation in children. Each CDR3 protein gets one entry after TCRdb re-called the PCR reads with MiXCR. Here the sample spans around 580,000 distinct CDR3 sequences, roughly 23% being singletons. The material sequenced was PBMCs, mostly from graft donor cells, taken 360 days after TCRalphabeta/CD19-depleted stem cell transplant. The receptors originated from a boy in the first two years of life who had a stem cell transplant for acute myeloid leukemia, so the T cells may come from the graft donor. CDR3s include the opening cysteine and the closing phenylalanine or tryptophan. Each record gives: CDR3 protein, CDR3 DNA, clone size, J gene, V gene, D gene. D genes are given only for firm matches. Not every row has a clone size; where given, it reads once, few, many or a size class.

cdr3_aa: CASTRTERVEAFF; cdr3_nt: TGTGCCAGCACCAGGACAGAACGGGTTGAAGCTTTCTTT; clone_size: few; j_call: TRBJ1-1; v_call: TRBV2; d_call: .
cdr3_aa: CASSWEYGTSYEQYF; cdr3_nt: TGTGCCAGCAGTTGGGAATACGGGACTTCCTACGAGCAGTACTTC; clone_size: many; j_call: TRBJ2-7; v_call: TRBV6-2/TRBV6-3; d_call: .
cdr3_aa: CASRGTSVGNEQFF; cdr3_nt: TGCGCCAGCAGAGGGACTAGCGTGGGCAATGAGCAGTTCTTC; clone_size: .; j_call: TRBJ2-1; v_call: TRBV4-1; d_call: TRBD2
cdr3_aa: CASREGPYNEQFF; cdr3_nt: TGTGCCAGCAGAGAAGGACCCTACAATGAGCAGTTCTTC; clone_size: many; j_call: TRBJ2-1; v_call: TRBV2; d_call: .
cdr3_aa: CASSLVASVEQYF; cdr3_nt: TGTGCCAGCAGTTTGGTGGCTAGCGTCGAGCAGTACTTC; clone_size: .; j_call: TRBJ2-7; v_call: TRBV6-5; d_call: .
cdr3_aa: CASSPPGPYNEQFF; cdr3_nt: TGTGCCAGCAGCCCTCCAGGGCCATACAATGAGCAGTTCTTC; clone_size: .; j_call: TRBJ2-1; v_call: TRBV7-2; d_call: .
cdr3_aa: CASSLGSGTQYF; cdr3_nt: TGCGCCAGCAGCTTGGGGTCAGGGACCCAGTACTTC; clone_size: few; j_call: TRBJ2-5; v_call: TRBV5-1; d_call: .
cdr3_aa: CSAIQGNSGNTIYF; cdr3_nt: TGCAGTGCTATCCAGGGCAACTCTGGAAACACCATATATTTT; clone_size: many; j_call: TRBJ1-3; v_call: TRBV20-1; d_call: .
cdr3_aa: CASSESPRGGQGEQFF; cdr3_nt: TGCGCCAGCAGTGAGTCTCCGCGGGGGGGCCAGGGTGAGCAGTTCTTC; clone_size: few; j_call: TRBJ2-1; v_call: TRBV10-1; d_call: TRBD2
cdr3_aa: CASSPSTSGGAEQFF; cdr3_nt: TGTGCCAGCAGTCCCTCGACTAGCGGGGGAGCAGAGCAGTTCTTC; clone_size: .; j_call: TRBJ2-1; v_call: TRBV11-2; d_call: TRBD2
cdr3_aa: CASSFRVAGSPLHF; cdr3_nt: TGTGCCAGCAGTTTCCGGGTGGCGGGTTCACCCCTCCACTTT; clone_size: few; j_call: TRBJ1-6; v_call: TRBV12-3/TRBV12-4; d_call: .
cdr3_aa: CASSLCHTYSNQPQHF; cdr3_nt: TGTGCCAGCAGCTTATGCCATACTTATAGCAATCAGCCCCAGCATTTT; clone_size: many; j_call: TRBJ1-5; v_call: TRBV11-2; d_call: .
cdr3_aa: CASSLNSPEAQYF; cdr3_nt: TGTGCCAGCAGTTTGAACTCACCTGAGGCCCAGTACTTC; clone_size: .; j_call: TRBJ2-5; v_call: TRBV12-3/TRBV12-4; d_call: .
cdr3_aa: CASSGTRMDYEQYF; cdr3_nt: TGTGCCAGCAGTGGGACTCGAATGGACTACGAGCAGTACTTC; clone_size: many; j_call: TRBJ2-7; v_call: TRBV2; d_call: .
cdr3_aa: CASSATSGGKHEQFF; cdr3_nt: TGTGCCAGCAGCGCAACTAGCGGGGGGAAACATGAGCAGTTCTTC; clone_size: .; j_call: TRBJ2-1; v_call: TRBV9; d_call: TRBD2
cdr3_aa: CASSTGGPEETQYF; cdr3_nt: TGTGCCAGCAGTACGGGGGGGCCGGAGGAGACCCAGTACTTC; clone_size: many; j_call: TRBJ2-5; v_call: TRBV12-3/TRBV12-4; d_call: TRBD2
cdr3_aa: CASSYPGAPTDTQYF; cdr3_nt: TGTGCCAGCAGTTACCCGGGGGCCCCCACAGATACGCAGTATTTT; clone_size: few; j_call: TRBJ2-3; v_call: TRBV6-5; d_call: .
cdr3_aa: CASSLVRAGELFF; cdr3_nt: TGTGCCAGCAGCTTAGTGAGGGCCGGGGAGCTGTTTTTT; clone_size: many; j_call: TRBJ2-2; v_call: TRBV7-2; d_call: .
cdr3_aa: CASSLDAYRSPLHF; cdr3_nt: TGTGCCAGCAGTTTAGACGCCTATCGATCACCCCTCCACTTT; clone_size: .; j_call: TRBJ1-6; v_call: TRBV6-4; d_call: .
cdr3_aa: CASRPQGDNSPLHF; cdr3_nt: TGCGCCAGCCGGCCACAGGGTGATAATTCACCCCTCCACTTT; clone_size: few; j_call: TRBJ1-6; v_call: TRBV5-1; d_call: .
cdr3_aa: CASSTGDQETQYF; cdr3_nt: TGTGCCAGCAGCACAGGGGACCAAGAGACCCAGTACTTC; clone_size: many; j_call: TRBJ2-5; v_call: TRBV7-9; d_call: TRBD1
cdr3_aa: CASSFLGGEDTQYF; cdr3_nt: TGTGCCAGCAGTTTTCTGGGAGGAGAAGATACGCAGTATTTT; clone_size: many; j_call: TRBJ2-3; v_call: TRBV12-3/TRBV12-4; d_call: .
cdr3_aa: CSANPFGLVYEQYF; cdr3_nt: TGCAGTGCTAACCCGTTCGGGCTAGTCTACGAGCAGTACTTC; clone_size: few; j_call: TRBJ2-7; v_call: TRBV20-1; d_call: .
cdr3_aa: CASSGGQIYNSPLHF; cdr3_nt: TGTGCCAGCTCCGGGGGTCAGATCTATAATTCACCCCTCCACTTT; clone_size: .; j_call: TRBJ1-6; v_call: TRBV28; d_call: .
cdr3_aa: CASSNTDSNQPQHF; cdr3_nt: TGTGCCAGCTCAAACACCGATAGCAATCAGCCCCAGCATTTT; clone_size: many; j_call: TRBJ1-5; v_call: TRBV18; d_call: .
cdr3_aa: CASSPGNGYEQYF; cdr3_nt: TGTGCCAGCAGCCCTGGGAATGGCTACGAGCAGTACTTC; clone_size: .; j_call: TRBJ2-7; v_call: TRBV7-9; d_call: .
cdr3_aa: CSGGATNEKLFF; cdr3_nt: TGCAGTGGAGGGGCAACTAATGAAAAACTGTTTTTT; clone_size: .; j_call: TRBJ1-4; v_call: TRBV20-1; d_call: .
cdr3_aa: CASSLAAAANTEAFF; cdr3_nt: TGTGCCAGCAGCTTAGCGGCCGCGGCGAACACTGAAGCTTTCTTT; clone_size: .; j_call: TRBJ1-1; v_call: TRBV7-2; d_call: .
cdr3_aa: CASSFPGALEQYF; cdr3_nt: TGTGCCAGCAGTTTTCCAGGGGCTCTCGAGCAGTACTTC; clone_size: few; j_call: TRBJ2-7; v_call: TRBV12-3/TRBV12-4; d_call: .
cdr3_aa: CASSLTSGGAQETQYF; cdr3_nt: TGTGCCAGCAGTCTTACTAGCGGGGGGGCGCAAGAGACCCAGTACTTC; clone_size: many; j_call: TRBJ2-5; v_call: TRBV12-3/TRBV12-4; d_call: TRBD2
cdr3_aa: CASSFWTGTSGVAKNIQYF; cdr3_nt: TGTGCCAGCAGTTTCTGGACCGGGACTAGCGGGGTAGCCAAAAACATTCAGTACTTC; clone_size: .; j_call: TRBJ2-4; v_call: TRBV28; d_call: TRBD2
cdr3_aa: CSIKEVETQYF; cdr3_nt: TGCAGCATTAAGGAGGTTGAGACGCAGTATTTT; clone_size: many; j_call: TRBJ2-3; v_call: TRBV29-1; d_call: .
cdr3_aa: CAISDASNAGELFF; cdr3_nt: TGTGCCATCAGTGACGCTAGTAATGCCGGGGAGCTGTTTTTT; clone_size: many; j_call: TRBJ2-2; v_call: TRBV10-3; d_call: .
cdr3_aa: CASSLIGAGTEAFF; cdr3_nt: TGTGCCAGCAGTTTAATTGGGGCGGGGACTGAAGCTTTCTTT; clone_size: many; j_call: TRBJ1-1; v_call: TRBV27; d_call: .
cdr3_aa: CASSPIQVYKGDTEAFF; cdr3_nt: TGCGCCAGCAGCCCAATACAGGTGTATAAGGGGGACACTGAAGCTTTCTTT; clone_size: .; j_call: TRBJ1-1; v_call: TRBV4-3; d_call: .
cdr3_aa: CASARGAYSGNTIYF; cdr3_nt: TGTGCCAGCGCGAGGGGGGCCTACTCTGGAAACACCATATATTTT; clone_size: few; j_call: TRBJ1-3; v_call: TRBV6-1; d_call: .
cdr3_aa: CSARPTPASGGILYNEQFF; cdr3_nt: TGCAGTGCTAGACCCACCCCAGCTAGCGGGGGGATACTCTACAATGAGCAGTTCTTC; clone_size: .; j_call: TRBJ2-1; v_call: TRBV20-1; d_call: TRBD2
cdr3_aa: CASSLSFQPGQGIAGELFF; cdr3_nt: TGTGCCAGCAGCTTGTCCTTTCAACCGGGACAGGGGATCGCCGGGGAGCTGTTTTTT; clone_size: .; j_call: TRBJ2-2; v_call: TRBV5-4; d_call: TRBD1
cdr3_aa: CASSLDRPIEAFF; cdr3_nt: TGTGCCAGCAGCTTAGATCGGCCGATTGAAGCTTTCTTT; clone_size: .; j_call: TRBJ1-1; v_call: TRBV7-9; d_call: .
cdr3_aa: CASSSGQGLSNYGYTF; cdr3_nt: TGTGCCAGCAGTTCGGGACAGGGCCTCTCTAACTATGGCTACACCTTC; clone_size: few; j_call: TRBJ1-2; v_call: TRBV12-3/TRBV12-4; d_call: TRBD1
cdr3_aa: CSARPPNGNSNTEAFF; cdr3_nt: TGCAGTGCTAGGCCACCGAATGGTAATTCGAACACTGAAGCTTTCTTT; clone_size: many; j_call: TRBJ1-1; v_call: TRBV20-1; d_call: .
cdr3_aa: CASSPRAGEETQYF; cdr3_nt: TGTGCCAGCTCACCACGGGCAGGGGAAGAGACCCAGTACTTC; clone_size: few; j_call: TRBJ2-5; v_call: TRBV18; d_call: .
cdr3_aa: CASSSGTELTGELFF; cdr3_nt: TGCGCCAGCAGTTCCGGGACAGAGCTGACCGGGGAGCTGTTTTTT; clone_size: .; j_call: TRBJ2-2; v_call: TRBV5-1; d_call: TRBD1
cdr3_aa: CASSGEGTGANVLTF; cdr3_nt: TGTGCCAGCAGTGGGGAGGGGACTGGGGCCAACGTCCTGACTTTC; clone_size: few; j_call: TRBJ2-6; v_call: TRBV6-4; d_call: TRBD2
cdr3_aa: CATSDSDRDSSTDTQYF; cdr3_nt: TGTGCCACCAGTGATTCCGACAGGGATAGCAGCACAGATACGCAGTATTTT; clone_size: few; j_call: TRBJ2-3; v_call: TRBV24-1; d_call: TRBD1
cdr3_aa: CASSRLGGAARTDTQYF; cdr3_nt: TGCGCCAGCAGCCGCCTTGGAGGTGCCGCCCGCACAGATACGCAGTATTTT; clone_size: many; j_call: TRBJ2-3; v_call: TRBV5-1; d_call: .
cdr3_aa: CASSLVANEQFF; cdr3_nt: TGCGCCAGCAGCTTGGTGGCCAATGAGCAGTTCTTC; clone_size: many; j_call: TRBJ2-1; v_call: TRBV5-1; d_call: .
cdr3_aa: CASSDLGRPAKNIQYF; cdr3_nt: TGTGCCAGCAGTGATCTCGGCAGACCAGCCAAAAACATTCAGTACTTC; clone_size: .; j_call: TRBJ2-4; v_call: TRBV6-1; d_call: .
cdr3_aa: CASSLAWGTSSYEQYF; cdr3_nt: TGCGCCAGCAGCTTGGCCTGGGGTACAAGCTCCTACGAGCAGTACTTC; clone_size: .; j_call: TRBJ2-7; v_call: TRBV5-1; d_call: .
cdr3_aa: CASTAWEANVLTF; cdr3_nt: TGTGCCAGCACGGCCTGGGAGGCCAACGTCCTGACTTTC; clone_size: .; j_call: TRBJ2-6; v_call: TRBV7-2; d_call: .
cdr3_aa: CATSDPENKKTNNEQFF; cdr3_nt: TGTGCCACCAGTGACCCTGAAAACAAGAAGACCAACAATGAGCAGTTCTTC; clone_size: few; j_call: TRBJ2-1; v_call: TRBV24-1; d_call: .
cdr3_aa: CASSPPGQGLNIQYF; cdr3_nt: TGTGCCAGCTCACCACCGGGACAGGGGTTAAACATTCAGTACTTC; clone_size: many; j_call: TRBJ2-4; v_call: TRBV18; d_call: TRBD1
cdr3_aa: CASSTGWGRETQYF; cdr3_nt: TGTGCCAGCAGCACCGGGTGGGGGCGAGAGACCCAGTACTTC; clone_size: .; j_call: TRBJ2-5; v_call: TRBV28; d_call: .
cdr3_aa: CASSISLGTDTQYF; cdr3_nt: TGTGCCAGTAGTATCTCCCTCGGCACAGATACGCAGTATTTT; clone_size: .; j_call: TRBJ2-3; v_call: TRBV19; d_call: .
cdr3_aa: CASSYWETQETQYF; cdr3_nt: TGTGCCAGCAGTTACTGGGAGACCCAAGAGACCCAGTACTTC; clone_size: many; j_call: TRBJ2-5; v_call: TRBV6-5; d_call: .
cdr3_aa: CSARSTSGQETQYF; cdr3_nt: TGCAGTGCTAGATCGACTAGCGGGCAAGAGACCCAGTACTTC; clone_size: many; j_call: TRBJ2-5; v_call: TRBV20-1; d_call: TRBD2
cdr3_aa: CSARRGLGIYNEQFF; cdr3_nt: TGCAGTGCTAGGCGGGGACTGGGCATATACAATGAGCAGTTCTTC; clone_size: .; j_call: TRBJ2-1; v_call: TRBV20-1; d_call: .
cdr3_aa: CSARAGRHEKLFF; cdr3_nt: TGCAGTGCTAGAGCAGGCAGGCATGAAAAACTGTTTTTT; clone_size: .; j_call: TRBJ1-4; v_call: TRBV20-1; d_call: .
cdr3_aa: CASSNGGEGDTQYF; cdr3_nt: TGTGCCAGCAGTAACGGGGGGGAAGGAGATACGCAGTATTTT; clone_size: .; j_call: TRBJ2-3; v_call: TRBV6-5; d_call: TRBD2
cdr3_aa: CASSYKDRVNNEQFF; cdr3_nt: TGTGCCAGCAGTTACAAGGACAGGGTTAACAATGAGCAGTTCTTC; clone_size: few; j_call: TRBJ2-1; v_call: TRBV6-5; d_call: TRBD1